This T cell receptor (beta chain) came from a study of OX40 agonist ivuxolimab in advanced cancers. The method was immunoSEQ multiplex PCR; TCRdb's version includes in-frame clones alone and lacks a portion of them. The repertoire holds about 33,000 clones, with around four fifths as singletons. The CDR3 is made up of 14 amino acids. Germline V lookup: CDR1 WNHNN, CDR2 SYGVQD (reference sequence). V was pared by 7 bases and J by 2 bases, with 12 bases between. Sequencing was performed on CD4+ or CD8+ T cells sorted from blood, taken in a trial of the OX40 agonist ivuxolimab. The TCR was taken from an adult with an advanced solid tumor such as melanoma, head and neck, liver or kidney cancer. The V and J genes are TRBV10-1 and TRBJ1-3; no definite D call. This chain's CDR3 is CASISGFPGNTIYF. DNA of the CDR3: TGCGCCAGCATCTCGGGTTTTCCTGGAAACACCATATATTTT.